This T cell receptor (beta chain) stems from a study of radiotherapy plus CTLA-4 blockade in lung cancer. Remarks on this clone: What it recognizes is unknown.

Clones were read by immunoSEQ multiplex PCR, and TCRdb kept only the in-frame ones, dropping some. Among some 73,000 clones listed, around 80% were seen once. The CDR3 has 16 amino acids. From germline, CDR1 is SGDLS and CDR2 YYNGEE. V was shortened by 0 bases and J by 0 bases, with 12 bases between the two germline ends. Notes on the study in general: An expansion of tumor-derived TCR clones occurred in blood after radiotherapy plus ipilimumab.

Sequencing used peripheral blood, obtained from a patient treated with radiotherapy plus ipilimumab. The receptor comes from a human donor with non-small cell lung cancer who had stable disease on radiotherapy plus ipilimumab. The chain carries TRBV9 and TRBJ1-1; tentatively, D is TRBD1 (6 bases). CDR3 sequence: CASSVGAGALNTEAFF. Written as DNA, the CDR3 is TGTGCCAGCAGCGTAGGGGCAGGGGCCTTGAACACTGAAGCTTTCTTT. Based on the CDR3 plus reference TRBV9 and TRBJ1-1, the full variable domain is DSGVTQTPKHLITATGQRVTLRCSPRSGDLSVYWYQQSLDQGLQFLIQYYNGEERAKGNILERFSAQQFPDLHSELNLSSLELGDSALYFCASSVGAGALNTEAFFGQGTRLTVV.